This section outlines one T cell receptor beta chain sequence together with its context. This entry comes from a study of cytomegalovirus exposure and HLA in healthy donors. In the PCR, 60 Vbeta and 13 Jbeta primers were used. The repertoire was sequenced with immunoSEQ multiplex PCR; TCRdb's copy has only in-frame clones and lacks some. The table shows 150,000 to 200,000 clones, with 75% occurring only once. V was cut by 6 bases and J by 2 bases, with 11 bases left in between. Germline V lookup: CDR1 MDHEN, CDR2 SYDVKM. The length of the CDR3 is 13 residues. V gene TRBV28 combines with J gene TRBJ2-7; no reliable D call. The sample comprised PBMCs. This sequence was found in a woman in her 40s in good health and CMV-seropositive. The CDR3 DNA reads as TGTGCCAGCAGCCCTAGTCTGCCCTACGAGCAGTACTTC. It translates to CASSPSLPYEQYF. Full variable domain (outside the CDR3, taken from reference TRBV28 and TRBJ2-7): DVKVTQSSRYLVKRTGEKVFLECVQDMDHENMFWYRQDPGLGLRLIYFSYDVKMKEKGDIPEGYSVSREKKERFSLILESASTNQTSMYLCASSPSLPYEQYFGPGTRLTVT.